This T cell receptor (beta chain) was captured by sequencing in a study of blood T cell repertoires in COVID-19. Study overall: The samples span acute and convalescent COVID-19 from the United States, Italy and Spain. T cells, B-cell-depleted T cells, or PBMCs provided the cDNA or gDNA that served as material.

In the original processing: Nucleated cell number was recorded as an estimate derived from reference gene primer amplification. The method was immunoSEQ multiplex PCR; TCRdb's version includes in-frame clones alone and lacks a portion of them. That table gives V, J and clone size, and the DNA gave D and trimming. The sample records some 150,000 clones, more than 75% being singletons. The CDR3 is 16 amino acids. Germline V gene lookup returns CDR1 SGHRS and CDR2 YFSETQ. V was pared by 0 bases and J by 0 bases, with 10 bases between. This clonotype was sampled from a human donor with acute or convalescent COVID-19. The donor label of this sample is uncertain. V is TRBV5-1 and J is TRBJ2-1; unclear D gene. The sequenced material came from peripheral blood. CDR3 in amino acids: CASSLVTLSSYNEQFF. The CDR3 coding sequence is TGCGCCAGCAGCTTGGTCACGTTGAGCTCCTACAATGAGCAGTTCTTC.